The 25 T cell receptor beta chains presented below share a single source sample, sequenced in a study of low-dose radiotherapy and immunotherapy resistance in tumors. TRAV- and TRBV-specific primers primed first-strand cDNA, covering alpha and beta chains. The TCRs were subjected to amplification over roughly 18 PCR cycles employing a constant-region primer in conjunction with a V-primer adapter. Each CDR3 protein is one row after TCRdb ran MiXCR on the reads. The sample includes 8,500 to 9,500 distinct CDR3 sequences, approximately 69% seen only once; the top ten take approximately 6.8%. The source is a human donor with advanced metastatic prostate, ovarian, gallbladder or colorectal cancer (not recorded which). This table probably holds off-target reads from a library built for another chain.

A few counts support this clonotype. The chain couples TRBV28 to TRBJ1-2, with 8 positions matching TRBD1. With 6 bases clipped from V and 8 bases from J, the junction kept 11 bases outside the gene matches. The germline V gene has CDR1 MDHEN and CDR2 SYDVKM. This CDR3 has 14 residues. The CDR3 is CASSPGGPPRGYTF. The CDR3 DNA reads TGTGCCAGCAGCCCAGGGGGCCCCCCGAGGGGCTACACCTTC.

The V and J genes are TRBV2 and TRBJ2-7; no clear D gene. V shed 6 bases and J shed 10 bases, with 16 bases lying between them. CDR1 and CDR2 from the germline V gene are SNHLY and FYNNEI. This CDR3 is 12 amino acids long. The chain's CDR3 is CASSNPGPYQYF. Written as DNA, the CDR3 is TGTGCCAGCAGCAACCCTGGCCCATACCAGTACTTC.

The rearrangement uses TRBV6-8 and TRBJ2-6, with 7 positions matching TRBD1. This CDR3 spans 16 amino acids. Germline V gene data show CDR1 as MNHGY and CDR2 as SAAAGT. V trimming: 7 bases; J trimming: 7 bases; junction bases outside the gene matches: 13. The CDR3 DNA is TGTGCCAGCAAGGCACAGGGGATGATAGGTGCCAACGTCCTGACTTTC. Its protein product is CASKAQGMIGANVLTF.

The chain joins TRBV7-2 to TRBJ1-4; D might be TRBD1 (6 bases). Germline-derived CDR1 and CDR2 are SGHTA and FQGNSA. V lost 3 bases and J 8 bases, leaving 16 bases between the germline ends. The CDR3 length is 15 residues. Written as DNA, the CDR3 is TGTGCCAGCAGCTTGACAGGATCGGGACCCGAAAAACTGTTTTTT. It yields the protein CASSLTGSGPEKLFF.

CDR3 sequence (DNA): TGCGCCAGCAGCTCCGGGGACTTCAACACTGAAGCTTTCTTT. Amino acid sequence: CASSSGDFNTEAFF. This chain uses TRBV5-1 with TRBJ1-1; the D gene is possibly TRBD1 (5 bases). CDR1 SGHRS and CDR2 YFSETQ come from the germline V gene. Trimming took off 3 bases at V and 2 bases at J, with 11 bases between the two ends. The CDR3 consists of 14 residues.

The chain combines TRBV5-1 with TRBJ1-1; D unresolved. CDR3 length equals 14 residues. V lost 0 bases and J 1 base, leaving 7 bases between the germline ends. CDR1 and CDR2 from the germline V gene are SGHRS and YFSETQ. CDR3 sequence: CASSLGTENTEAFF. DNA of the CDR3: TGCGCCAGCAGCTTGGGGACCGAGAACACTGAAGCTTTCTTT.

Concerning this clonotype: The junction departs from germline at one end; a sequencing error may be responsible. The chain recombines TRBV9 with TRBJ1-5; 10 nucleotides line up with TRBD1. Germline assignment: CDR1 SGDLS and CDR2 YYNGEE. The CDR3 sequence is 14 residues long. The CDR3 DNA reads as TGTGCCAGCAGCGTCGGGACAGGGGAACAGCCCCAGCATTTC. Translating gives CASSVGTGEQPQHF.

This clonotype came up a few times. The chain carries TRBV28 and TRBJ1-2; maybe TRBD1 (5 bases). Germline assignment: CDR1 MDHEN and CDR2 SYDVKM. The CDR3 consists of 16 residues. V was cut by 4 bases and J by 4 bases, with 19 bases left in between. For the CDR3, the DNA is TGTGCCAGCAGTTACGGGACCCCCGCCCTAGGCTATGGCTACACCTTC. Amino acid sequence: CASSYGTPALGYGYTF.

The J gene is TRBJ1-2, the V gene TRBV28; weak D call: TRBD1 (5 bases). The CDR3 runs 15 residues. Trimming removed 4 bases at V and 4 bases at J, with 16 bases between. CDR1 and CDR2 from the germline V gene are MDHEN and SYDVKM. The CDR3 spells CASSSAGTDFYGYTF. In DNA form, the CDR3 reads TGTGCCAGCAGTTCTGCCGGGACGGACTTCTATGGCTACACCTTC.

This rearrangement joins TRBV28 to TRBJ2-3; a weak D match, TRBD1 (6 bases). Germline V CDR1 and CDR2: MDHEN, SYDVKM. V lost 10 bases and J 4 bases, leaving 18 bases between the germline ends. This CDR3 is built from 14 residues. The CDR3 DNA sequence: TGTGCCACCCGGACCGAACAGGGCCCAGATACGCAGTATTTT. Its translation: CATRTEQGPDTQYF.

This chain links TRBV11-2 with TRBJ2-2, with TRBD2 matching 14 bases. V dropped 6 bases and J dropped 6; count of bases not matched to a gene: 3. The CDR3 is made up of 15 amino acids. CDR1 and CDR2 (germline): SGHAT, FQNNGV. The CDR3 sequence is CASRQTSGRAGELFF. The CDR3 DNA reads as TGTGCCAGCAGGCAGACTAGCGGGAGGGCCGGGGAGCTGTTTTTT.

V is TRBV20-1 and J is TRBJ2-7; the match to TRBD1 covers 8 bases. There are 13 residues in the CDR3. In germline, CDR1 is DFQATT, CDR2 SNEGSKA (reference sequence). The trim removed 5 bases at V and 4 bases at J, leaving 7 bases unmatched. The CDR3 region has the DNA TGCAGTGCTGGGGACAGGATGGATTACGAGCAGTACTTC. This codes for CSAGDRMDYEQYF.

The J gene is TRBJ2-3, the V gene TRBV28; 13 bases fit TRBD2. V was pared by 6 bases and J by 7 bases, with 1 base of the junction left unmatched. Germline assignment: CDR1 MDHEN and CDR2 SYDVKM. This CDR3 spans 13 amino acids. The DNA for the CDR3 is TGTGCCAGCAGGGGACTAGCGGGATATACGCAGTATTTT. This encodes CASRGLAGYTQYF.

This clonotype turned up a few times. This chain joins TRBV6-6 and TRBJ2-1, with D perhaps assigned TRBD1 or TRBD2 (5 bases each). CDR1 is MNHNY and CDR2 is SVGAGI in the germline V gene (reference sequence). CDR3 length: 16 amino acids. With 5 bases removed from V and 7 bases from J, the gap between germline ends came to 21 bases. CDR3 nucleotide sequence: TGTGCCAGCAGTGCAAGAGGAGTTGGGGGTTTGAATGAGCAGTTCTTC. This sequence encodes CASSARGVGGLNEQFF.

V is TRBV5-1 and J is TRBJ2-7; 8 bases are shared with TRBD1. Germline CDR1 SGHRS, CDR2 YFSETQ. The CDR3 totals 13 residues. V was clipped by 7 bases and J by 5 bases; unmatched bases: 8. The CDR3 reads CASFDGTGHEQYF. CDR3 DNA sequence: TGCGCCAGCTTCGACGGGACAGGTCACGAGCAGTACTTC.

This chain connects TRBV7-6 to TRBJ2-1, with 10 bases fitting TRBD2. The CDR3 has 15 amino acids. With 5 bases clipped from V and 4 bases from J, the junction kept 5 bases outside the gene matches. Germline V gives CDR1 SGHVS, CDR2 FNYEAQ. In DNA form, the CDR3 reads TGTGCCAGCAGCGCCACTAGCGGGGCTTACAATGAGCAGTTCTTC. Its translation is CASSATSGAYNEQFF.

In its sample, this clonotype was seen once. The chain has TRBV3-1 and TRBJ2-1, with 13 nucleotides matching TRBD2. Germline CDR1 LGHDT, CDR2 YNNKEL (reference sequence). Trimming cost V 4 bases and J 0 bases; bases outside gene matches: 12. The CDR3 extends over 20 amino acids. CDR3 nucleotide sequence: TGTGCCAGCAGCCCCCCGTTTGGGGGACTAGCGGGAAGCTCCTACAATGAGCAGTTCTTC. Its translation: CASSPPFGGLAGSSYNEQFF.

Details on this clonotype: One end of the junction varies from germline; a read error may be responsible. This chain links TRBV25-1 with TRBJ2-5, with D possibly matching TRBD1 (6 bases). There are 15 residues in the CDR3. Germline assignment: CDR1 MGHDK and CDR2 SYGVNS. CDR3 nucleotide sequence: TGTGCCAGCAACCCCGGGACACTTTCAAGAGAGGCCCAGTACTTC. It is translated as CASNPGTLSREAQYF.

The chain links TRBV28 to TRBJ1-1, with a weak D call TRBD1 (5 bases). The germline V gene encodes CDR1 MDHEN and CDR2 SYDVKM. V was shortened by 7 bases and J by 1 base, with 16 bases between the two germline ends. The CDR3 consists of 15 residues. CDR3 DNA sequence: TGTGCCAGCACCGGCCTAGACACAGGGAACACTGAAGCTTTCTTT. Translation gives CASTGLDTGNTEAFF.

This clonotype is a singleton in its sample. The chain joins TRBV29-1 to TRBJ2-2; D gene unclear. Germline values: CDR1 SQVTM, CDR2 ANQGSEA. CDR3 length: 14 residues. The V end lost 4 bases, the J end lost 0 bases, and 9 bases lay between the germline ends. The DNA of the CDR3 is TGCAGCGTTGGGACCCCGACGAACACCGGGGAGCTGTTTTTT. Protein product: CSVGTPTNTGELFF.

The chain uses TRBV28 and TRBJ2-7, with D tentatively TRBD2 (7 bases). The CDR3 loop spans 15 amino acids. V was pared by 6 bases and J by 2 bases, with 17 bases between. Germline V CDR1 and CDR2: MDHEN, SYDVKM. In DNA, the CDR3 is TGTGCCAGCAGATCCTCGGGGGCGGGGGCCTACGAGCAGTACTTC. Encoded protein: CASRSSGAGAYEQYF.

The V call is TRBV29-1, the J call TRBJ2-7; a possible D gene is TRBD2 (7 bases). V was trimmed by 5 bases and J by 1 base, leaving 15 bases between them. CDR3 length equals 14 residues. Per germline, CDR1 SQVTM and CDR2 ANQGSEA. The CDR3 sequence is CSVLGGRGSYEQYF. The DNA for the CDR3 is TGCAGCGTTCTCGGGGGGCGCGGATCCTACGAGCAGTACTTC.

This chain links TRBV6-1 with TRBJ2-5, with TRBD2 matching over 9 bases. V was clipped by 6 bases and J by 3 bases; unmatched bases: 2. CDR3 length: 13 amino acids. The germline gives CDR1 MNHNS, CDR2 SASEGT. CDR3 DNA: TGTGCCAGCAGACCTAGCGGGGAAGAGACCCAGTACTTC. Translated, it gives CASRPSGEETQYF.

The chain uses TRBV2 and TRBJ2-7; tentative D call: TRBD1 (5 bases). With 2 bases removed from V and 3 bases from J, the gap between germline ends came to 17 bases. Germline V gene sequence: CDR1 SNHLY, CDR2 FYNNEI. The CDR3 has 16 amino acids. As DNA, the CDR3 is TGTGCCAGCAGTGAAATAGGGGCAGGGTCTGTCTACGAGCAGTACTTC. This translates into CASSEIGAGSVYEQYF.

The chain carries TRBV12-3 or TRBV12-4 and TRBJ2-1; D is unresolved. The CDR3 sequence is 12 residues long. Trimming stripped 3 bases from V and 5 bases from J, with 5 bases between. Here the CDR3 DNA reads TGTGCCAGCAGTTTGTGGGACAATGAGCAGTTCTTC. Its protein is CASSLWDNEQFF.